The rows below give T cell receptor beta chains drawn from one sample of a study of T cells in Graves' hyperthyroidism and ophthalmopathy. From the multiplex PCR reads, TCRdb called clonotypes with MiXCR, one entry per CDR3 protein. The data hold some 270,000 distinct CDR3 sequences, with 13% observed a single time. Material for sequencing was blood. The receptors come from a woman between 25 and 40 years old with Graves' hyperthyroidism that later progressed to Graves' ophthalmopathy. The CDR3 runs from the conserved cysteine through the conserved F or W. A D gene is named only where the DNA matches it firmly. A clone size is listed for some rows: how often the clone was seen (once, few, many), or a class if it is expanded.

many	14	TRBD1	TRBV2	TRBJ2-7	TGTGCCAGCAAGGAAAGACAGGGAACCTACGAGCAGTACTTC	CASKERQGTYEQYF
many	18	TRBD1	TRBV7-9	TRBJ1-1	TGTGCCAGCAGAATGAGGACAGGGGACCCGACGATGAACACTGAAGCTTTCTTT	CASRMRTGDPTMNTEAFF
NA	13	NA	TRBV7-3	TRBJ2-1	TGTGCCAGCAGTCCCGGTGGGGGCGATGAGCAGTTCTTC	CASSPGGGDEQFF
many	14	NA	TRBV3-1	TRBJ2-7	TGTGCCAGCAGCCAGAGGGGGGGAACCCCGTGGCAGTACTTC	CASSQRGGTPWQYF
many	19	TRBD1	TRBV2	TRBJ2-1	TGTGCCAGCAGTGAACTCTCCCGCCGACAGGGTGTTTTCAGCAATGAGCAGTTCTTC	CASSELSRRQGVFSNEQFF
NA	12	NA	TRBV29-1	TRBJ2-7	TGCAGCGTTGTGACTGATTTATACGAGGAGTACTTC	CSVVTDLYEEYF
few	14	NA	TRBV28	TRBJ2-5	TGTGCCAGCAGGGCTAGGGAGGCATCAGAGACCCAGTACTTC	CASRAREASETQYF
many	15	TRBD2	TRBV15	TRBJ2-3	TGTGCCACCAGCAGAGTCGGACTAGCTGACGATACGCAGTATTTT	CATSRVGLADDTQYF
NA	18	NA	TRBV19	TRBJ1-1	TGTGCCAGTAGTATCCCCTTATACGACAAAAGAAAAAACACTGAAGCTTTCTTT	CASSIPLYDKRKNTEAFF
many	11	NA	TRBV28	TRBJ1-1	TGTGCCAGCGCCACGGGACATGGGACTTTCTTT	CASATGHGTFF
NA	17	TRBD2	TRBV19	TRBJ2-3	TGTGCCAGTAGTATAGATTCTTCGGGAGGCGGCACAGATACGCAGTATTTT	CASSIDSSGGGTDTQYF
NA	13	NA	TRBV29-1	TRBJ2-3	TGCAGCGCTAGTGGGGCTAGCACAGATACGCAGTATTTT	CSASGASTDTQYF
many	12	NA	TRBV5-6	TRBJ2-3	TGTGCCAGCAGCTTATATGGGGATACGCAGTATTTT	CASSLYGDTQYF
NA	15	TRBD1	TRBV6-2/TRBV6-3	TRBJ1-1	TGTGCCAGCCGGAGGACAGGTAGGGCTGACACTGAAGCTTTCTTT	CASRRTGRADTEAFF